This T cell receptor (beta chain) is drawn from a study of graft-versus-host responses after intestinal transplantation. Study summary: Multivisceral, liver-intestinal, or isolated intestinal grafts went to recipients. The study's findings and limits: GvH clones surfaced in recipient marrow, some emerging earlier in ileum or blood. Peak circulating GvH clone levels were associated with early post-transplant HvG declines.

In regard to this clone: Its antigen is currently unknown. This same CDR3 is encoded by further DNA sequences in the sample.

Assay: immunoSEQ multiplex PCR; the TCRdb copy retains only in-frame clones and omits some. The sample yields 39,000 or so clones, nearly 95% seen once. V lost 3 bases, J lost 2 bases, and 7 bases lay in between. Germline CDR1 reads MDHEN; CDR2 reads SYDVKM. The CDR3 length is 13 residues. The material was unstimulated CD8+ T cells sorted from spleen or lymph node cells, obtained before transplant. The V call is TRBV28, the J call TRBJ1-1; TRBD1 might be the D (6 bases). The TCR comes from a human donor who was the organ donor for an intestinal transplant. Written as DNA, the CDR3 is TGTGCCAGCAGTTTGGGGGCAAACACTGAAGCTTTCTTT. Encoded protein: CASSLGANTEAFF.